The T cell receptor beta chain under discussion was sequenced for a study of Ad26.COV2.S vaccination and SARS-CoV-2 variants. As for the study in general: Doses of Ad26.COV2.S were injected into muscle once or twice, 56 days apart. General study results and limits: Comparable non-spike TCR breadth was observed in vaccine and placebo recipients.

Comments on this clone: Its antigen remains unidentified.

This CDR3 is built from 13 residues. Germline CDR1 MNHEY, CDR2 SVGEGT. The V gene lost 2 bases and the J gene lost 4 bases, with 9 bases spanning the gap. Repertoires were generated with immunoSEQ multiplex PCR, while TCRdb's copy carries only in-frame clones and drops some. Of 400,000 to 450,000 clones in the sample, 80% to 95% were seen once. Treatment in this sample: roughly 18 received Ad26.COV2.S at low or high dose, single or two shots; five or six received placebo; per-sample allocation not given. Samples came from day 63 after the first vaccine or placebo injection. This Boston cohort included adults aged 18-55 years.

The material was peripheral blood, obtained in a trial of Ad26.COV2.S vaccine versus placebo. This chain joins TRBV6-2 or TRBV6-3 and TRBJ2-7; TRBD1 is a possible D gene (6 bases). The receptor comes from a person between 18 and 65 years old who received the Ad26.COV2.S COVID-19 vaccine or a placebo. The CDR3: CASSYTGSYEQYF. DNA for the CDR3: TGTGCCAGCAGTTACACAGGGTCGTACGAGCAGTACTTC.